The present entry profiles one TCR beta chain with its context. The data were taken from a study of OX40 agonist ivuxolimab in advanced cancers. Study background: Dosing consisted of intravenous ivuxolimab at 0.01 to 10 mg/kg every 2 weeks.

Blood draws occurred at baseline, cycle 4 day 1, and cycle 7 day 1. With 4 bases removed from V and 3 bases from J, the gap between germline ends came to 15 bases. Germline V CDR1 and CDR2: SEHNR, FQNEAQ (reference sequence). The CDR3 loop spans 15 amino acids. TCRdb's table, derived via immunoSEQ multiplex PCR, lists solely in-frame clones and lacks some. This table has 55,000 to 75,000 clones, 80% to 95% appearing once. The V and J genes are TRBV7-9 and TRBJ1-1; tentatively, D is TRBD1 (5 bases). The receptor's source is an adult with an advanced solid tumor such as melanoma, head and neck, liver or kidney cancer. The sample was CD4+ or CD8+ T cells sorted from blood, taken in a trial of the OX40 agonist ivuxolimab. The CDR3 sequence: CASSSRRGGDTEAFF. The CDR3 DNA sequence: TGTGCCAGCAGCTCAAGGAGGGGCGGCGACACTGAAGCTTTCTTT.